This T cell receptor (beta chain) was found in a study of identical twins. Notes on this clonotype: Its antigen is still unknown.

Everyone who donated was a healthy Caucasian. J lost 0 bases, V lost 4 bases, and 3 bases had no gene match. Germline V gene sequence: CDR1 SGHKS, CDR2 YYEKEE (reference sequence). The CDR3 loop spans 16 amino acids. Study-wide points: Cross-sectional statistical analysis was relied on for the conclusions, without the same donors being followed. Models predicted too little out-of-frame TCR alpha sharing in monozygotic twins.

Carrying unique molecular identifiers, the cDNA also gained a universal primer site through template switching. TCRdb used MiXCR to reprocess the 5' RACE reads, holding one entry per CDR3 protein. The sample contains a few hundred thousand distinct CDR3 sequences, about 18% of which appear only once. The clonotype comes from a man aged 50 or older in good health. This chain connects TRBV5-5 to TRBJ2-5; 13 positions agree with TRBD2. Sequencing was carried out using naive T cells sorted from blood. The CDR3 sequence is CASSIGTSGDQETQYF. As DNA, the CDR3 is TGTGCCAGCAGCATTGGGACTAGCGGGGACCAAGAGACCCAGTACTTC.